This entry is about one TCR beta chain. Its antigen is unknown. This sample includes further DNA sequences coding for the same CDR3. These data are taken from a study of shared clonotypes between healthy human individuals. General study points: Clonotypes that were shared across several donors made up around 5% of naive CD4 clonotypes.

V was cut by 3 bases and J by 7 bases, with 12 bases left in between. The CDR3 covers 14 residues. Germline V gene lookup returns CDR1 MNHNS and CDR2 SASEGT. Across several immunoSEQ plates, the genomic DNA of each subset was split evenly. TCRdb keeps only in-frame clones here, not all; method: immunoSEQ multiplex PCR. Among about 2.4 million clones, over 85% were seen once, and the ten largest hold more than 0.35%. The chain carries TRBV6-1 and TRBJ1-4; a weak D match, TRBD1 (6 bases). The receptor's source is a man younger than 35 in good health. Some clones in this sample may be carry-over from other donors' samples. The sample consisted of naive CD4+ T cells from PBMCs. Indicated subset: CD45RA+ positively selected. The CDR3 reads CASSEGGAGEKLFF. In DNA, the CDR3 is TGTGCCAGCAGTGAGGGGGGGGCGGGTGAAAAACTGTTTTTT.